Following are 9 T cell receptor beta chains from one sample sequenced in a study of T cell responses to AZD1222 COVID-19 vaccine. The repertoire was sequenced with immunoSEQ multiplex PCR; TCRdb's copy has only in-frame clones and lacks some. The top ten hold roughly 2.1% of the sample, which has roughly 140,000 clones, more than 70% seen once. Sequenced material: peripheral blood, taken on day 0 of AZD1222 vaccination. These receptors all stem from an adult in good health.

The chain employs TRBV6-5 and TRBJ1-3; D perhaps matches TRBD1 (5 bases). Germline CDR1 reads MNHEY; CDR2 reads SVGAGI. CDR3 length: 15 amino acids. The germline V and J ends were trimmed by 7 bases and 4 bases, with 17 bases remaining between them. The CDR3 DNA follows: TGTGCCAGCACCCGCATCAGGGTCCTGGGAAACACCATATATTTT. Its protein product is CASTRIRVLGNTIYF.

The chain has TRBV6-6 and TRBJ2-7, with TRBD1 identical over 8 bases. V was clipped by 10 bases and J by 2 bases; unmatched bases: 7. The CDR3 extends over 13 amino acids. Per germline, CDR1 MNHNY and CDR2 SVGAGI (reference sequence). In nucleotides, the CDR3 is TGTGCCACCGACAGGGGCCCTACCTACGAGCAGTACTTC. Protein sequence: CATDRGPTYEQYF.

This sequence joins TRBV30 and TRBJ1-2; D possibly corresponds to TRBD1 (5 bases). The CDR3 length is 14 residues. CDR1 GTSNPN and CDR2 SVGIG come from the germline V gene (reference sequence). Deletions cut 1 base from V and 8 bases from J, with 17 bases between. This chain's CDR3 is CAWSASRGLVGYTF. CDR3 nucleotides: TGTGCCTGGAGTGCCTCACGGGGGTTGGTCGGCTACACCTTC.

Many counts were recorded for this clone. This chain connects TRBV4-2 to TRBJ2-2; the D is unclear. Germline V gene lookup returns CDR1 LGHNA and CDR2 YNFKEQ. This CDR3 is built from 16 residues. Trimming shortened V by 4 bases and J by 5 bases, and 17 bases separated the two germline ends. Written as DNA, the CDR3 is TGTGCCAGCAGCCCGCATTTAGGCATTGGGACCGGGGAGCTGTTTTTT. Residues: CASSPHLGIGTGELFF.

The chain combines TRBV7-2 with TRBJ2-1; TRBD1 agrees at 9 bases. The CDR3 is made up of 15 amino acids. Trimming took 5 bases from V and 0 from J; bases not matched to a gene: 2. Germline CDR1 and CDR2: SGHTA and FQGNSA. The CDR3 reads CASSADRGSYNEQFF. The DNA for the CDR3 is TGTGCCAGCAGCGCGGACAGGGGCTCCTACAATGAGCAGTTCTTC.

CDR3 in DNA: TGTGCCAGCAGTCCGCAGGGGAGGGTTTCCTACGAGCAGTACTTC. Residues: CASSPQGRVSYEQYF. The chain has TRBV27 and TRBJ2-7; a weak D match, TRBD2 (7 bases). V lost 5 bases to trimming and J lost 1 base, with 15 bases between them. The CDR3 runs to 15 residues. Germline values: CDR1 MNHEY, CDR2 SMNVEV (reference sequence).

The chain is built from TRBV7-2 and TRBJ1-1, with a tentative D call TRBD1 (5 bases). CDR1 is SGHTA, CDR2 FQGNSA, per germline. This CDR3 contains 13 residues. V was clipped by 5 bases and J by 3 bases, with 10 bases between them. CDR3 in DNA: TGTGCCAGCAGCCTGACAGTTTACACTGAAGCTTTCTTT. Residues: CASSLTVYTEAFF.

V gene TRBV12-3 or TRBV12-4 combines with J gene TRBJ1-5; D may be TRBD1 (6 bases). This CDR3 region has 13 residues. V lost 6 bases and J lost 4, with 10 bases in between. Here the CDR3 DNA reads TGTGCCAGCAGCACGGACAGAAATCAGCCCCAGCATTTT. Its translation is CASSTDRNQPQHF.

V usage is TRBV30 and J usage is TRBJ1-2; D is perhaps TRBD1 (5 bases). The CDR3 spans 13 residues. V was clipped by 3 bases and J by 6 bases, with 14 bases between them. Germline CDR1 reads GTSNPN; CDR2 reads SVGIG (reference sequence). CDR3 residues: CAWSEGTIDGYTF. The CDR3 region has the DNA TGTGCCTGGAGCGAAGGGACGATCGATGGCTACACCTTC.